A selection of T cell receptor beta chains follows, all from one sample in a study of patients and donors after allogeneic stem cell transplantation. TCRdb ran MiXCR on the RT-PCR reads and lists one entry per CDR3 protein. The sample consists of about 1,900 distinct CDR3 sequences, 4% to 5% of them appearing once. The sample consisted of blood, either unsorted or a sorted T cell fraction (not recorded which). All receptors come from a human donor who was either an allogeneic HSCT recipient or a stem cell or donor lymphocyte infusion donor (not recorded which). It is not recorded whose cells these are; they may come from a transplant donor. Both conserved end residues are part of each CDR3. Each record gives: J gene, D gene, clone size, V gene, CDR3 DNA, CDR3 protein. The D gene is left open where the match is weak. Expanded clones are given a class, and other clones once, few, many or no size at all.

J gene: TRBJ2-1
D gene: .
clone size: large
V gene: TRBV9
CDR3 DNA: TGTGCCAGCAGCGTAGGTTCTAGCTTTGAGCAGTTCTTC
CDR3 protein: CASSVGSSFEQFF

J gene: TRBJ2-2
D gene: .
clone size: .
V gene: TRBV5-6
CDR3 DNA: TGTGCCAGCAGCCTGAGGACAGGGAGGGACACCGGGGAGCTGTTTTTT
CDR3 protein: CASSLRTGRDTGELFF

J gene: TRBJ2-5
D gene: .
clone size: .
V gene: TRBV13
CDR3 DNA: TGTGCCAGCAGCGTAGCCCAAGAGACCCAGTACTTC
CDR3 protein: CASSVAQETQYF

J gene: TRBJ2-5
D gene: .
clone size: .
V gene: TRBV7-2
CDR3 DNA: TGTGCCAGCAGCATGACTCGCCAAGAGACCCAGTACTTC
CDR3 protein: CASSMTRQETQYF

J gene: TRBJ1-1
D gene: .
clone size: .
V gene: TRBV2
CDR3 DNA: TGTGCCAGCAGCCCTAACCCGGGGGGAAACACTGAAGCTTTCTTT
CDR3 protein: CASSPNPGGNTEAFF

J gene: TRBJ2-7
D gene: .
clone size: medium-sized
V gene: TRBV6-5
CDR3 DNA: TGTGCCAGCACTTTGGGGACGGACTACGAGCAGTACTTC
CDR3 protein: CASTLGTDYEQYF

J gene: TRBJ2-1
D gene: TRBD2
clone size: medium-sized
V gene: TRBV7-2
CDR3 DNA: TGTGCCAGCAGCTTCGAACTAGCGGGAGCCCATGAGCAGTTCTTC
CDR3 protein: CASSFELAGAHEQFF

J gene: TRBJ2-1
D gene: .
clone size: .
V gene: TRBV6-6
CDR3 DNA: TGTGCCAGCAGTTACAGGGTGGGCAATGAGCAGTTCTTC
CDR3 protein: CASSYRVGNEQFF

J gene: TRBJ1-1
D gene: TRBD1
clone size: .
V gene: TRBV4-1
CDR3 DNA: TGCGCCAGCAGCCTCCTACCTGGACAGGGGGCCCCTGAAGCTTTCTTT
CDR3 protein: CASSLLPGQGAPEAFF

J gene: TRBJ1-5
D gene: .
clone size: .
V gene: TRBV29-1
CDR3 DNA: TGCAGCGCCGGCGGTCAGGATCAGCCCCAGCATTTT
CDR3 protein: CSAGGQDQPQHF

J gene: TRBJ2-1
D gene: TRBD2
clone size: medium-sized
V gene: TRBV20-1
CDR3 DNA: TGCAGTGCTGGAACTAGCGGGAGGGACAATGAGCAGTTCTTC
CDR3 protein: CSAGTSGRDNEQFF

J gene: TRBJ2-5
D gene: .
clone size: large
V gene: TRBV7-6
CDR3 DNA: TGTGCCAGCAGCTTAGCCCCCGGGGGTAGAGAGACCCAGTACTTC
CDR3 protein: CASSLAPGGRETQYF

J gene: TRBJ2-7
D gene: .
clone size: few
V gene: TRBV6-6
CDR3 DNA: TGTGCCAGCAGTTACGAAGCCATTGCATACGAGCAGTACTTC
CDR3 protein: CASSYEAIAYEQYF

J gene: TRBJ1-2
D gene: .
clone size: .
V gene: TRBV18
CDR3 DNA: TGTGCCAGCTCACCAGCAACGGGAGACGGCTACACCTTC
CDR3 protein: CASSPATGDGYTF

J gene: TRBJ2-1
D gene: TRBD2
clone size: medium-sized
V gene: TRBV7-2
CDR3 DNA: TGTGCCAGCAGCTTAGCTAGCGGGAGGATCAATGAGCAGTTCTTC
CDR3 protein: CASSLASGRINEQFF

J gene: TRBJ2-7
D gene: .
clone size: medium-sized
V gene: TRBV6-5
CDR3 DNA: TGTGCCAGCAGTTACGAAGGGAATGGTGAGCAGTACTTC
CDR3 protein: CASSYEGNGEQYF

J gene: TRBJ2-1
D gene: .
clone size: few
V gene: TRBV15
CDR3 DNA: TGTGCCACCAGTGGGGCGTCTCGCGGATTATCCTACAATGAGCAGTTCTTC
CDR3 protein: CATSGASRGLSYNEQFF

J gene: TRBJ1-1
D gene: .
clone size: .
V gene: TRBV4-1
CDR3 DNA: TGCGCCAGCAGCCAAGAGTGGGCCGGCTTACCTGAAGCTTTCTTT
CDR3 protein: CASSQEWAGLPEAFF

J gene: TRBJ1-4
D gene: .
clone size: .
V gene: TRBV15
CDR3 DNA: TGTGCCACCAGCAGAGACCAGAGGATTAATGAAAAACTGTTTTTT
CDR3 protein: CATSRDQRINEKLFF

J gene: TRBJ1-1
D gene: .
clone size: medium-sized
V gene: TRBV6-5
CDR3 DNA: TGTGCCAGCAGCGCCGACACCTGGAACACTGAAGCTTTCTTT
CDR3 protein: CASSADTWNTEAFF

J gene: TRBJ2-7
D gene: TRBD1
clone size: medium-sized
V gene: TRBV7-9
CDR3 DNA: TGTGCCAGCAGCTTAGAGGGACAGGGGGCGCGGAAGTACTTC
CDR3 protein: CASSLEGQGARKYF

J gene: TRBJ1-1
D gene: TRBD1
clone size: .
V gene: TRBV7-2
CDR3 DNA: TGTGCCAGCAGCCCGACCTCAGGACAGGGCTGGGCTTTCTTT
CDR3 protein: CASSPTSGQGWAFF

J gene: TRBJ2-4
D gene: .
clone size: medium-sized
V gene: TRBV27
CDR3 DNA: TGTGCCAGCCGGGGCAACTTAGCCAAAAACATTCAGTACTTC
CDR3 protein: CASRGNLAKNIQYF

J gene: TRBJ2-1
D gene: .
clone size: medium-sized
V gene: TRBV5-5
CDR3 DNA: TGTGCCAGCAATGGGGGAGTGGGCTCCTACAATGAGCAGTTCTTC
CDR3 protein: CASNGGVGSYNEQFF

J gene: TRBJ2-3
D gene: .
clone size: .
V gene: TRBV10-3
CDR3 DNA: TGTGCCAGGAGGAAGGGCCCCACAGATACGCAGTATTTT
CDR3 protein: CARRKGPTDTQYF

J gene: TRBJ2-3
D gene: TRBD2
clone size: medium-sized
V gene: TRBV7-6
CDR3 DNA: TGTGCCAGCAGCCCGTTAGCGGGAGCCCCAGATACGCAGTATTTT
CDR3 protein: CASSPLAGAPDTQYF

J gene: TRBJ2-5
D gene: .
clone size: .
V gene: TRBV5-1
CDR3 DNA: TGCGCCAGCAGCTTGTCCCCGTTTGAGACCCAGTACTTC
CDR3 protein: CASSLSPFETQYF

J gene: TRBJ1-1
D gene: .
clone size: large
V gene: TRBV7-2
CDR3 DNA: TGTGCCAGCAGCCAAATGACAGGAACCACTGAAGCTTTCTTT
CDR3 protein: CASSQMTGTTEAFF

J gene: TRBJ2-3
D gene: TRBD1
clone size: few
V gene: TRBV9
CDR3 DNA: TGTGCCAGCAGCTCCCGGGACAGGACAACAGATACGCAGTATTTT
CDR3 protein: CASSSRDRTTDTQYF